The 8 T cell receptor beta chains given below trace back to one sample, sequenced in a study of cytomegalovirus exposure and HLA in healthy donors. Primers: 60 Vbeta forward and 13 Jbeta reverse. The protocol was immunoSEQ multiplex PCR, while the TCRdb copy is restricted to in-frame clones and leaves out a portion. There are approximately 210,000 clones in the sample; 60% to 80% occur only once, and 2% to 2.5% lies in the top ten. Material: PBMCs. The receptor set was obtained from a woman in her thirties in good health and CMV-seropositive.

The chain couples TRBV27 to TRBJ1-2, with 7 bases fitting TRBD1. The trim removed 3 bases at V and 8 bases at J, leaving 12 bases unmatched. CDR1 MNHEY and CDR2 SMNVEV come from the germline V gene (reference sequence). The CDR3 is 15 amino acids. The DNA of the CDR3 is TGTGCCAGCAGTTTTGGATCTACAGGGGCAGGGGGCTACACCTTC. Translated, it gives CASSFGSTGAGGYTF.

CDR3 residues: CASSRYRAGGGQPQHF. CDR3 DNA sequence: TGTGCCAGCAGTCGATACAGGGCCGGTGGGGGACAGCCCCAGCATTTT. The chain recombines TRBV27 with TRBJ1-5, with D possibly TRBD1 on 6 matching bases. V was shortened by 5 bases and J by 7 bases, with 21 bases between the two germline ends. Germline lookup yields CDR1 MNHEY and CDR2 SMNVEV (reference sequence). The CDR3 has 16 amino acids.

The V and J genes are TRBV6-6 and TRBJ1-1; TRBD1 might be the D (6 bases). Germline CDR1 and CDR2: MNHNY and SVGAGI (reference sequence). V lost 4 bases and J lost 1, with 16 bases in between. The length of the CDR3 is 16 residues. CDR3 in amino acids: CASSSGTPRGNTEAFF. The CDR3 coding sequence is TGTGCCAGCAGTTCCGGGACACCCAGGGGGAACACTGAAGCTTTCTTT.

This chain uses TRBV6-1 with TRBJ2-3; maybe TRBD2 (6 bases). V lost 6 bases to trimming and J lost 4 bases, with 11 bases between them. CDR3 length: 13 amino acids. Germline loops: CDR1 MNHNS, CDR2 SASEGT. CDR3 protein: CASSEWGADTQYF. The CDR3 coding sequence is TGTGCCAGCAGCGAATGGGGGGCAGATACGCAGTATTTT.

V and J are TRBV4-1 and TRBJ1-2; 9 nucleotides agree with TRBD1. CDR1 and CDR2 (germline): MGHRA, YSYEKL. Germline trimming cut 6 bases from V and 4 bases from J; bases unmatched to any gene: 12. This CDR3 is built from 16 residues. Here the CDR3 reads CASRQSGTGSSYGYTF. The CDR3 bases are TGCGCCAGCAGACAATCCGGGACAGGGTCTAGCTATGGCTACACCTTC.

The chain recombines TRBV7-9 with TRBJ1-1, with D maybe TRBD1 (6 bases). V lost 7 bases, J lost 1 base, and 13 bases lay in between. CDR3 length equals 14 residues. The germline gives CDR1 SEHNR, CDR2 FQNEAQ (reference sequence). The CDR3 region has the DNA TGTGCCAGCATCCGGAGGACAGAGAACACTGAAGCTTTCTTT. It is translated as CASIRRTENTEAFF.

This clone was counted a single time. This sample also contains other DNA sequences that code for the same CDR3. In nucleotides, the CDR3 is TGTGCCAGCAGTCTAGCGGGACTCAACACCGGGGAGCTGTTTTTT. Protein: CASSLAGLNTGELFF. The V call is TRBV27, the J call TRBJ2-2; 9 nucleotides line up with TRBD2. V dropped 5 bases and J dropped 2; count of bases not matched to a gene: 3. Germline V gene sequence: CDR1 MNHEY, CDR2 SMNVEV (reference sequence). The CDR3 spans 15 residues.

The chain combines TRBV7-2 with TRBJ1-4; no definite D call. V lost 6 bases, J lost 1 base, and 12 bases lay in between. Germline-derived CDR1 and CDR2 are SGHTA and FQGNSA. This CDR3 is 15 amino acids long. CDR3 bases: TGTGCCAGCAGTTTTAATCCTAGAACTAATGAAAAACTGTTTTTT. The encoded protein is CASSFNPRTNEKLFF.